In this sample, the clone carrying this TCR beta chain turned up a few times. The CDR3 is made up of 12 amino acids. Trimming cost V 9 bases and J 4 bases, with 10 bases left between them. The germline V gene has CDR1 SGHRS and CDR2 YFSETQ. In each case, RNA was isolated and then reverse transcribed into cDNA as the sequencing template. TCRdb's copy holds only in-frame clones and misses some; the assay was immunoSEQ multiplex PCR. The sample includes some 110,000 clones, under 40% seen only once; the top ten take approximately 3%. The data are from a study of CD8+ T cells in alopecia areata. The origin of this receptor is a human donor with alopecia areata. The sample was CD4+ T cells sorted from blood. The chain joins TRBV5-1 to TRBJ2-2, with D unclear. This CDR3 is CANSTLTGELFF. CDR3 bases: TGCGCCAACTCGACACTCACCGGGGAGCTGTTTTTT.